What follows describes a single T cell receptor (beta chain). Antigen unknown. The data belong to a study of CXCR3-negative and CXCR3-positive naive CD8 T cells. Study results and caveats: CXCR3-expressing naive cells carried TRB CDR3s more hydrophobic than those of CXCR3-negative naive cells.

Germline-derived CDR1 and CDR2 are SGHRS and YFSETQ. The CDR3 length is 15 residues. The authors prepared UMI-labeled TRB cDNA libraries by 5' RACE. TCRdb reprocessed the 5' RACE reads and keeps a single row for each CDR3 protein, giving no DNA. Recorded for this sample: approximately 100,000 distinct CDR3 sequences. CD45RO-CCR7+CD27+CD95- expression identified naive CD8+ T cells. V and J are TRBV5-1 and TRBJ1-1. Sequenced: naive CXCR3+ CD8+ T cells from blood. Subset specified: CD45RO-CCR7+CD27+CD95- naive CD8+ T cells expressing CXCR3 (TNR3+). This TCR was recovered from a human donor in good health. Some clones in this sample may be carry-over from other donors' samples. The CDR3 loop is CASSLNRASNTEAFF.